The rows below give T cell receptor beta chains drawn from one sample of a study of shared clonotypes between healthy human individuals. The protocol was immunoSEQ multiplex PCR, while the TCRdb copy is restricted to in-frame clones and leaves out a portion. In the table there are over a million clones, 70% to 80% of which are singletons. Sequencing used memory CD4+ T cells sorted from blood. These receptor sequences come from a man between 18 and 35 years old in good health. CDR3s include the opening cysteine and the closing phenylalanine or tryptophan. A D gene is named only where the DNA matches it firmly. Size values are once, few and many counts, or a class for expanded clones, and some rows have none.

>TRBJ2-7|TRBV30|once|TRBD2
CAWSPGTSGRGYEQYF
TGTGCCTGGAGCCCCGGGACTAGCGGGAGAGGGTACGAGCAGTACTTC
>TRBJ2-7|TRBV7-2|.|TRBD2
CASSLPGLAGVYF
TGTGCCAGCAGCTTACCGGGACTAGCGGGAGTCTACTTC
>TRBJ2-2|TRBV30|.|TRBD2
CAWRRSGRAIAGELFF
TGTGCCTGGAGGCGGAGCGGGAGGGCGATTGCCGGGGAGCTGTTTTTT
>TRBJ2-5|TRBV9|.|.
CASSFTDNQETQYF
TGTGCCAGCAGCTTCACAGACAACCAAGAGACCCAGTACTTC
>TRBJ1-5|TRBV27|few|.
CASSRGDNNQPQHF
TGTGCCAGCAGTCGAGGGGACAACAATCAGCCCCAGCATTTT
>TRBJ1-6|TRBV4-1|few|TRBD1
CASSQVGQGPISPLHF
TGCGCCAGCAGCCAAGTCGGACAGGGGCCCATCTCACCCCTCCACTTT
>TRBJ1-6|TRBV5-4|many|.
CASSPDQNSPLHF
TGTGCCAGCAGCCCGGACCAGAATTCACCCCTCCACTTT
>TRBJ2-1|TRBV6-5|.|TRBD1
CASSFGTGRVDEQFF
TGTGCCAGCAGTTTCGGGACAGGGCGTGTGGATGAGCAGTTCTTC
>TRBJ2-1|TRBV11-3|.|.
CASSSGNEQFF
TGTGCCAGCAGCTCAGGCAATGAGCAGTTCTTC
>TRBJ2-2|TRBV18|.|TRBD2
CASSPRTSGSLGLFF
TGTGCCAGCTCACCACGGACTAGCGGGAGTCTGGGGCTGTTTTTT
>TRBJ2-1|TRBV7-6|.|.
CASSIYNEQFF
TGTGCCAGCAGCATCTACAATGAGCAGTTCTTC
>TRBJ2-1|TRBV2|few|.
CASANSGTSFF
TGTGCCAGCGCTAATAGCGGTACTTCGTTCTTC
>TRBJ2-3|TRBV5-4|.|.
CASSSPQRRGADTQYF
TGTGCCAGCAGCTCTCCACAGCGGCGGGGAGCAGATACGCAGTATTTT
>TRBJ1-3|TRBV7-2|.|.
CASSIVQGPGNTIYF
TGTGCCAGCAGCATTGTTCAGGGTCCAGGAAACACCATATATTTT
>TRBJ2-2|TRBV9|.|TRBD1
CASNRGTGELFF
TGTGCCAGCAACAGGGGGACCGGGGAGCTGTTTTTT
>TRBJ2-4|TRBV15|few|.
CATSKEFIAKNIQYF
TGTGCCACCAGCAAAGAGTTTATAGCCAAAAACATTCAGTACTTC
>TRBJ1-5|TRBV30|.|.
CAWTTGERLNQPQHF
TGTGCCTGGACAACCGGCGAGAGGCTCAATCAGCCCCAGCATTTT
>TRBJ1-2|TRBV29-1|few|.
CSVTRDGDGYTF
TGCAGCGTTACCAGGGACGGGGATGGCTACACCTTC
>TRBJ2-4|TRBV21-1|.|.
CASSKTGVDKNIQYF
TGTGCCAGCAGCAAGACAGGGGTGGACAAAAACATTCAGTACTTC
>TRBJ2-1|TRBV30|.|TRBD2
CAWSGRGRLSYNEQFF
TGTGCCTGGAGTGGCCGCGGGAGGCTCTCCTACAATGAGCAGTTCTTC
>TRBJ2-7|TRBV5-1|.|TRBD1
CASKGQGQSYEQYF
TGCGCCAGCAAGGGACAGGGACAATCCTACGAGCAGTACTTC
>TRBJ1-4|TRBV2|.|.
CASSEQGWVEKLFF
TGTGCCAGCAGTGAACAGGGGTGGGTTGAAAAACTGTTTTTT
>TRBJ1-1|TRBV5-1|.|.
CASSLGVQGGEAFF
TGCGCCAGCAGCCTGGGGGTACAGGGTGGGGAAGCTTTCTTT
>TRBJ2-7|TRBV5-1|.|.
CASSLIRGSELPHEQYF
TGCGCCAGCAGCTTGATTCGTGGGAGCGAGCTCCCCCACGAGCAGTACTTC
>TRBJ2-3|TRBV28|.|.
CASSLPGRDTDTQYF
TGTGCCAGCAGTTTACCCGGGAGAGACACAGATACGCAGTATTTT
>TRBJ2-3|TRBV30|few|.
CAWTKVAVPDTQYF
TGTGCCTGGACAAAAGTAGCAGTTCCAGATACGCAGTATTTT
>TRBJ1-5|TRBV19|.|.
CASSINGFEPQHF
TGTGCCAGTAGTATAAACGGGTTCGAGCCCCAGCATTTT
>TRBJ1-4|TRBV18|.|.
CASSEGKTSATNEKLFF
TGTGCCAGCTCAGAGGGGAAGACCTCTGCAACTAATGAAAAACTGTTTTTT
>TRBJ2-2|TRBV2|.|TRBD1
CASMRQGGSGELFF
TGTGCCAGCATGCGACAGGGGGGATCCGGGGAGCTGTTTTTT
>TRBJ1-3|TRBV5-1|.|.
CASSLNLSGNTIYF
TGCGCCAGCAGCTTGAACCTTTCTGGAAACACCATATATTTT
>TRBJ1-5|TRBV28|.|.
CASSLRGGGNQPQHF
TGTGCCAGCAGCCTCCGTGGGGGTGGCAATCAGCCCCAGCATTTT
>TRBJ2-1|TRBV10-1|many|TRBD2
CASSDPSGRGMAYNEQFF
TGCGCCAGCAGTGATCCTAGCGGGAGGGGGATGGCCTACAATGAGCAGTTCTTC
>TRBJ2-3|TRBV4-2|few|.
CASSQEGGADTQYF
TGTGCCAGCAGCCAAGAAGGGGGGGCAGATACGCAGTATTTT
>TRBJ2-3|TRBV5-4|.|TRBD2
CASSDRTSGRTDTQYF
TGTGCCAGCAGCGATCGGACTAGCGGGAGGACAGATACGCAGTATTTT
>TRBJ2-2|TRBV7-9|.|.
CASSPSLADTGELFF
TGTGCCAGCAGCCCCTCACTAGCTGACACCGGGGAGCTGTTTTTT
>TRBJ2-5|TRBV2|.|TRBD1
CASREGQGTQETQYF
TGTGCCAGCAGGGAGGGACAGGGCACCCAAGAGACCCAGTACTTC
>TRBJ1-4|TRBV25-1|few|.
CASSKEGRTNEKLFF
TGTGCCAGCAGTAAGGAGGGGAGGACTAATGAAAAACTGTTTTTT
>TRBJ1-4|TRBV7-6|.|.
CASSPGGGNEKLFF
TGTGCCAGCAGCCCTGGGGGGGGAAATGAAAAACTGTTTTTT
>TRBJ1-1|TRBV6-1|few|.
CASVNSRWENTEAFF
TGTGCCAGCGTCAATTCGCGGTGGGAGAACACTGAAGCTTTCTTT
>TRBJ1-2|TRBV7-2|.|.
CASSLGLNYGYTF
TGTGCCAGCTCCCTGGGTCTAAACTATGGCTACACCTTC
>TRBJ2-7|TRBV29-1|.|TRBD2
CSVRLAQYEQYF
TGCAGCGTGAGACTAGCACAATACGAGCAGTACTTC